This entry concerns a single T cell receptor (beta chain). This specimen comes from a study of control samples from healthy donors and cancer patients. The CDR3 length is 15 residues. From germline, CDR1 is MGHDK and CDR2 SYGVNS. V shed 6 bases, J shed 7 bases, and the junction held 9 bases outside the gene matches. The table came from immunoSEQ multiplex PCR; TCRdb's copy has only in-frame clones and leaves some out. The sample gives 95,000 to 150,000 clones, about nine tenths of which show up once; 8% to 9% is in the top ten. The sequenced sample consisted of blood. The chain carries TRBV25-1 and TRBJ1-4, with 9 nucleotides matching TRBD1. The receptor was derived from a middle-aged man in good health. The CDR3 protein is CASSPIQGAAEKLFF. The CDR3 bases are TGTGCCAGCAGCCCCATACAGGGGGCGGCTGAAAAACTGTTTTTT.